This is a list of T cell receptor beta chains from one sample in a study of blood T cell repertoires in COVID-19. Clones were read by immunoSEQ multiplex PCR, and TCRdb kept only the in-frame ones, dropping some. The sample has just over 300,000 clones, approximately 85% seen once. Sequencing input: PBMCs or T cells enriched from blood (not recorded which). The receptors shown here come from a man between 25 and 39 years old who had recovered from COVID-19. Both conserved end residues are trimmed from each CDR3.

V: TRBV5-1
J: TRBJ1-5
CDR3: ASSLDGQGPVH

V: TRBV7-2
J: TRBJ2-1
CDR3: ASSSGAVRGRGTRNEQF

V: TRBV18
J: TRBJ2-2
CDR3: ASSALGPGGVTGELF

V: TRBV27
J: TRBJ1-2
CDR3: ASSLAGSYGYT

V: TRBV9
J: TRBJ2-3
CDR3: ASSPLTPSGAITDTQY

V: TRBV4-3
J: TRBJ1-2
CDR3: ASKEYSGPYGYT

V: TRBV6-5
J: TRBJ1-2
CDR3: ATQTTALRNYGYT

V: TRBV5-1
J: TRBJ1-2
CDR3: ASSYSLGGSGYT

V: TRBV7-9
J: TRBJ1-2
CDR3: ASSSDSALGGYT

V: TRBV5-5
J: TRBJ1-2
CDR3: ASSLGQLNYGYT

V: TRBV3-1/TRBV3-2
J: TRBJ2-7
CDR3: ASSQVGSGTAVGEQY

V: TRBV6-4
J: TRBJ1-1
CDR3: ASSDHPTGGWTEAF

V: TRBV6-1
J: TRBJ2-7
CDR3: ASSETFGRVDGEQY

V: TRBV7-9
J: TRBJ1-1
CDR3: ASSLDRLLNTEAF

V: TRBV19
J: TRBJ2-3
CDR3: ASSGLAGVTDTQY

V: TRBV6-4
J: TRBJ2-3
CDR3: ASSDSAGGADTQY

V: TRBV2
J: TRBJ2-7
CDR3: ASSEVGGYDEQY

V: TRBV5-1
J: TRBJ1-3
CDR3: ASRPTLQGNTIY